The source of this T cell receptor (beta chain) is a study of cytomegalovirus exposure and HLA in healthy donors. The study, taken as a whole, reports: Earlier analysis found most TCR beta V segments productive about 87% or about 30% of the time. There were 150 to 200 TCR beta chains listed as cytomegalovirus-associated.

The primer mix had 60 Vbeta and 13 Jbeta primers. Only in-frame clones appear in the TCRdb table, and some are missing; sequencing was by immunoSEQ multiplex PCR. The sample lists 150,000 or so clones, around 83% seen once, with more than 7% in the top ten. In regard to this clone: What it binds is unknown.

Germline-derived CDR1 and CDR2 are MRHNA and SNTAGT. Trimming removed 2 bases from V and 6 bases from J, with 11 bases in between. This CDR3 has 15 residues. The source is a male donor in good health and CMV-seropositive. Material for sequencing was PBMCs. The V gene is TRBV6-4, the J gene TRBJ1-6; D gene ambiguous. CDR3 in DNA: TGTGCCAGCAGTGACCGGTCGGGTGGTAATTCACCCCTCCACTTT. This gives the protein CASSDRSGGNSPLHF.